A selection of T cell receptor delta chains follows, all from one sample in a study of Vδ1+ human thymocytes. TCRdb re-processed the multiplex PCR reads via CATT. The data contain about 55,000 delta-chain clones, approximately 16% of them singletons. Sequences were obtained from Vdelta1+ gamma-delta thymocytes from the thymus. These receptors all stem from a boy younger than two who had congenital heart surgery. Both conserved end residues are trimmed from each CDR3. Each record gives: D gene, V gene, J gene, CDR3 protein. D genes are given only for firm matches.

.	TRDV1	TRDJ1	ALGELNPSLLGTYTDKLI
TRDD3	TRDV1	TRDJ2	ALGEFLTGGYASLTAQLF
TRDD3	TRDV1	TRDJ1	ALGELRAFPPLLGEYTDKLI
.	TRDV1	TRDJ1	ALGTNSYEDTEVGKLI
TRDD3	TRDV1	TRDJ1	ALGDPARVHLGGSRCPDKLI
.	TRDV1	TRDJ1	ALGEERGSNTEKLI
TRDD3	TRDV1	TRDJ1	ALGELYPVPTRGYLTLYTDKLI
TRDD3	TRDV2	TRDJ3	ACQTWGTSSWDTRQMF
TRDD3	TRDV1	TRDJ1	ALGERLPTVLGDIATDKLI
TRDD3	TRDV3	TRDJ1	APGDTDKLI
TRDD3	TRDV1	TRDJ1	ALGKGPPGGISSDKLI
.	TRDV2	TRDJ1	ACEHSGSSVDKLI
.	TRDV1	TRDJ1	ALGERNRTPACLNTDKLI
.	TRDV2	TRDJ1	ACGRPLTLVTDKLI
TRDD3	TRDV1	TRDJ1	ALGEPQFLSRTGGYRSLYTDKLI
TRDD3	TRDV1	TRDJ1	ALGEPSRDTDKPI
TRDD3	TRDV1	TRDJ1	ALGDHLGEQIKLI
TRDD3	TRDV1	TRDJ1	ALGELVPLRGDTRFDTDKLI
TRDD2	TRDV1	TRDJ2	ALGECGLPTTLTAQLF
TRDD3	TRDV1	TRDJ1	ALGEQVCVLGDKVADKLI
TRDD2	TRDV1	TRDJ1	ALGEAPFLKYGTDKLI